This is a list of T cell receptor beta chains from one sample in a study of cytomegalovirus exposure and HLA in healthy donors. This table comes from immunoSEQ multiplex PCR, and its TCRdb copy is limited to in-frame clones, with some not included. The data contain about 130,000 clones, 70% to 85% of them singletons. The sample taken for sequencing was PBMCs. All receptors derive from a woman aged 45-60 years in good health and CMV-seronegative. Each CDR3 is given with its conserved first and last residue. A D gene is named only where the DNA matches it firmly. The listing skips clone size in some rows; elsewhere it reads once, few, many or a size class.

d_gene | abundance | j_gene | v_gene | CDR3aa | CDR3nt
TRBD2 | - | TRBJ2-3 | TRBV28 | CASSFVASGSGDTQYF | TGTGCCAGCAGTTTCGTGGCCAGCGGGAGCGGAGATACGCAGTATTTT
TRBD2 | - | TRBJ2-1 | TRBV10-3 | CAISDSGGWSGEQFF | TGTGCCATCAGTGATTCCGGGGGGTGGAGCGGTGAGCAGTTCTTC
- | - | TRBJ2-1 | TRBV28 | CASSFLQGSYNEQFF | TGTGCCAGCAGTTTCCTTCAGGGGTCCTACAATGAGCAGTTCTTC
TRBD1 | few | TRBJ1-2 | TRBV9 | CASSSRRPGQGWGYTF | TGTGCCAGCAGCTCACGGAGACCGGGACAGGGCTGGGGCTACACCTTC
- | - | TRBJ1-1 | TRBV5-8 | CASSLQTGHSWTEAFF | TGTGCCAGCAGCTTACAAACAGGGCATTCATGGACTGAAGCTTTCTTT
- | - | TRBJ2-3 | TRBV11-2 | CASARLSDTQYF | TGTGCCAGCGCGCGGCTTTCAGATACGCAGTATTTT
- | once | TRBJ2-3 | TRBV6-5 | CASKLRGTDTQYF | TGTGCCAGCAAACTTCGGGGCACAGATACGCAGTATTTT
- | - | TRBJ2-4 | TRBV5-4 | CASSVGIVGKNIQYF | TGTGCCAGCAGCGTCGGGATTGTGGGCAAAAACATTCAGTACTTC
- | - | TRBJ2-7 | TRBV18 | CASSPADTYEQYF | TGTGCCAGCTCACCAGCGGACACCTACGAGCAGTACTTC
- | once | TRBJ2-1 | TRBV30 | CAWRSGAYNEQFF | TGTGCCTGGAGGTCGGGAGCCTACAATGAGCAGTTCTTC
- | - | TRBJ2-3 | TRBV19 | CASSTRTVLTDTQYF | TGTGCCAGTAGTACCCGGACAGTCCTCACAGATACGCAGTATTTT
TRBD1 | - | TRBJ1-4 | TRBV2 | CASRGQGREKLFF | TGTGCCAGCAGGGGACAGGGGCGGGAAAAACTGTTTTTT
- | once | TRBJ1-1 | TRBV19 | CASSIGRRVCFF | TGTGCCAGTAGTATCGGAAGGAGGGTATGTTTCTTT
- | - | TRBJ2-7 | TRBV6-5 | CASSYSGAGAGDEQYF | TGTGCCAGCAGTTACTCGGGGGCGGGAGCCGGCGACGAGCAGTACTTC
- | - | TRBJ2-5 | TRBV7-9 | CASSPGRGWETQYF | TGTGCCAGCAGCCCCGGTAGGGGGTGGGAGACCCAGTACTTC
- | once | TRBJ2-2 | TRBV27 | CASSLPGTTGELFF | TGTGCCAGCAGTTTGCCCGGGACAACCGGGGAGCTGTTTTTT
TRBD2 | - | TRBJ2-7 | TRBV6-5 | CASSYKGLAGVVEQYF | TGTGCCAGCAGTTACAAAGGACTAGCGGGAGTGGTCGAGCAGTACTTC
- | few | TRBJ2-1 | TRBV27 | CAEDDRENGNEQFF | TGTGCCGAAGACGATCGGGAGAATGGGAATGAGCAGTTCTTC
TRBD2 | once | TRBJ2-3 | TRBV19 | CASSRGGLAGITDTQYF | TGTGCCAGTAGTAGAGGGGGACTAGCGGGTATCACAGATACGCAGTATTTT
- | few | TRBJ1-2 | TRBV29-1 | CSVGGVSNYGYTF | TGCAGCGTTGGGGGGGTCTCTAACTATGGCTACACCTTC
TRBD1 | few | TRBJ2-7 | TRBV27 | CASTALGQGTYEQYF | TGTGCCAGCACTGCCTTGGGACAGGGGACCTACGAGCAGTACTTC
- | - | TRBJ2-1 | TRBV6-6 | CASSSPKQFF | TGTGCCAGCAGTTCCCCCAAGCAGTTCTTC
- | - | TRBJ1-2 | TRBV27 | CASSPLRQDYGYTF | TGTGCCAGCAGTCCTCTTCGACAGGACTATGGCTACACCTTC
TRBD2 | few | TRBJ2-1 | TRBV5-4 | CASSWILAGYNEQFF | TGTGCCAGCAGCTGGATTCTAGCGGGATACAATGAGCAGTTCTTC
TRBD1 | - | TRBJ1-1 | TRBV5-6 | CASSGQGTTEAFF | TGTGCCAGCAGTGGACAGGGGACCACTGAAGCTTTCTTT
- | - | TRBJ2-2 | TRBV28 | CASGQGGWADTGELFF | TGTGCCAGCGGACAGGGAGGGTGGGCGGACACCGGGGAGCTGTTTTTT
TRBD2 | - | TRBJ2-7 | TRBV27 | CASSVRLAGLGEQYF | TGTGCCAGCAGTGTCCGACTAGCGGGACTAGGCGAGCAGTACTTC
TRBD2 | once | TRBJ2-3 | TRBV7-9 | CASSTTSGVTDTQYF | TGTGCCAGCAGCACGACTAGCGGTGTTACAGATACGCAGTATTTT
TRBD2 | few | TRBJ2-7 | TRBV7-9 | CASSEGTSGFGEQYF | TGTGCCAGCAGCGAGGGGACTAGCGGGTTTGGCGAGCAGTACTTC
TRBD1 | few | TRBJ2-7 | TRBV29-1 | CSALRQGREQYF | TGCAGCGCCCTTCGACAGGGAAGGGAGCAGTACTTC
- | - | TRBJ1-2 | TRBV4-1 | CASSQVPPPGHLYGYTF | TGCGCCAGCAGCCAAGTACCGCCCCCGGGACACCTCTATGGCTACACCTTC
- | - | TRBJ2-2 | TRBV5-4 | CASLGLNTGELFF | TGTGCCAGCTTGGGACTTAACACCGGGGAGCTGTTTTTT
- | - | TRBJ2-1 | TRBV12-2 | CASRPPRRGAGPNEQFF | TGTGCAAGTCGCCCGCCCCGACGTGGGGCGGGACCCAATGAGCAGTTCTTC
- | few | TRBJ1-3 | TRBV6-1 | CATAGGPGNTIYF | TGTGCCACCGCGGGGGGCCCTGGAAACACCATATATTTT
TRBD1 | - | TRBJ1-3 | TRBV7-9 | CASSGDRAAGNTIYF | TGTGCCAGCAGCGGCGACAGGGCGGCTGGAAACACCATATATTTT
- | few | TRBJ2-2 | TRBV7-3 | CASSLGSGGELFF | TGTGCCAGCAGCTTAGGGTCAGGCGGGGAGCTGTTTTTT
TRBD2 | - | TRBJ2-5 | TRBV2 | CASSGRYQETQYF | TGTGCCAGCTCCGGGAGGTACCAAGAGACCCAGTACTTC
TRBD2 | once | TRBJ2-3 | TRBV19 | CASTSLRAGGADTQYF | TGTGCCAGTACCTCCCTCAGGGCGGGAGGCGCAGATACGCAGTATTTT
TRBD1 | few | TRBJ2-1 | TRBV7-8 | CASSLGRTGIGNEQFF | TGTGCCAGCAGCTTAGGTAGGACAGGGATTGGCAATGAGCAGTTCTTC
- | - | TRBJ2-5 | TRBV7-3 | CASSPGLAAETQYF | TGTGCCAGCAGCCCGGGACTCGCGGCGGAGACCCAGTACTTC
TRBD2 | - | TRBJ2-5 | TRBV28 | CASSGLAASQETQYF | TGTGCCAGCAGCGGACTAGCGGCAAGTCAAGAGACCCAGTACTTC
- | - | TRBJ2-1 | TRBV28 | CASVGPSGQYNEQFF | TGTGCCAGCGTTGGGCCGAGCGGGCAATACAATGAGCAGTTCTTC
- | - | TRBJ1-5 | TRBV7-8 | CASSSTGPASNQPQHF | TGTGCCAGCAGCTCGACAGGTCCAGCGAGCAATCAGCCCCAGCATTTT
- | - | TRBJ2-3 | TRBV5-1 | CASSLGLTSTDTQYF | TGCGCCAGCAGCTTGGGTCTTACTAGCACAGATACGCAGTATTTT
TRBD2 | - | TRBJ2-7 | TRBV9 | CASSPERGGLEQYF | TGTGCCAGCAGCCCCGAGCGGGGAGGGCTCGAGCAGTACTTC
TRBD1 | once | TRBJ2-7 | TRBV6-1 | CASSPQRTGGNEQYF | TGTGCCAGCAGTCCCCAGAGGACAGGGGGCAACGAGCAGTACTTC